Detailed here is one TCR beta chain. Its antigen is undetermined. The treatment denotes: roughly ten-day PBMC culture with coronavirus spike peptide pools or control peptides (ViraFEST assay). This entry belongs to a study of vaccination and CD4 T cells after COVID-19. Sequenced with the Oncomine TCR Beta short-read assay was DNA taken from cultured CD4+ T cells. TCRdb processed the PCR reads anew with MiXCR; each CDR3 protein has one entry. This repertoire shows some 13,000 distinct CDR3 sequences, roughly 60% found once; its top ten account for roughly a sixth. This CDR3 is 12 amino acids long. Per the germline V gene, CDR1 is SGHTA and CDR2 is FQGTGA. V was pared by 4 bases and J by 9 bases, with 10 bases between.

The clonotype originates from a human donor who had recovered from COVID-19. The sample was CD4+ T cells from blood, cultured in vitro. V usage is TRBV7-3 and J usage is TRBJ2-1; a weak D match, TRBD2 (6 bases). Here the CDR3 DNA reads TGTGCCAGCAGCTCTACGGGACTTGAGCAGTTCTTC. Amino acid sequence: CASSSTGLEQFF.